These 23 T cell receptor beta chains were sequenced from one sample in a study of molecular identifiers for immune sequencing clone quantification. TCRdb called the PCR reads again in MiXCR, with one record for every CDR3 protein. The sample records about 68,000 distinct CDR3 sequences, 15% to 20% being singletons. Sequencing was carried out using naive CD8+ T cells from blood, with Jurkat cell RNA spiked in. Indicated subset: FACS-sorted CD8+CD4-CCR7+CD45RA+ naive T cells. Receptors were obtained from a human donor in good health. Some libraries in this study had Jurkat cell RNA spiked in.

This clonotype was recorded at least ten times. V gene TRBV19 combines with J gene TRBJ2-3; weak D call: TRBD2 (6 bases). The CDR3 spans 14 residues. CDR1 is LNHDA and CDR2 is SQIVND in the germline V gene (reference sequence). The V end lost 5 bases, the J end lost 0 bases, and 9 bases lay between the germline ends. Written as DNA, the CDR3 is TGTGCCAGTAGTGCCGGGACTAGCACAGATACGCAGTATTTT. This gives the protein CASSAGTSTDTQYF.

A word on this clonotype: At one of its ends the junction is not consistent with the germline gene, which may arise from a read error. The chain has TRBV20-1 and TRBJ2-1; D is perhaps TRBD1 or TRBD2 (5 bases each). CDR1 is DFQATT, CDR2 SNEGSKA, per germline (reference sequence). This CDR3 comprises 14 residues. The CDR3 bases are TGTAGTGCTACCACACGGGTGGGACACAATGAGCAGTTCTTC. As protein: CSATTRVGHNEQFF.

The chain is built from TRBV12-3 or TRBV12-4 and TRBJ2-7, with 7 positions matching TRBD2. With V trimmed by 6 bases and J by 2 bases, 10 bases remained unmatched. This CDR3 region has 15 residues. DNA of the CDR3: TGTGCCAGCAGCCAATCGAACCTAGCGGCCTACGAGCAGTACTTC. This translates into CASSQSNLAAYEQYF.

This clonotype came up a few times. This chain connects TRBV24-1 to TRBJ2-3; tentatively, D is TRBD1 (5 bases). CDR1 is KGHDR and CDR2 is SFDVKD in the germline V gene. There are 14 residues in the CDR3. Trimming took off 6 bases at V and 2 bases at J, with 11 bases between the two ends. CDR3 DNA: TGTGCCACCAGTCGGCAGGGCCCCACAGATACGCAGTATTTT. It translates to CATSRQGPTDTQYF.

The table lists this clonotype with a few counts. This sequence may be a read error, since a much larger clone differs from it by one base. This chain connects TRBV15 to TRBJ2-1; 7 positions agree with TRBD2. The CDR3 sequence is 17 residues long. V lost 2 bases and J lost 5; bases outside the gene matches: 12. From germline, CDR1 is LNHNV and CDR2 YYDKDF (reference sequence). DNA for the CDR3: TGTGCCACCAGCAGACTACCAGCGGGAAGGTCTCACAATGAGCAGTTCTTC. Protein sequence: CATSRLPAGRSHNEQFF. The full variable domain, with the rest looked up from reference TRBV15 and TRBJ2-1, is DAMVIQNPRYQVTQFGKPVTLSCSQTLNHNVMYWYQQKSSQAPKLLFHYYDKDFNNEADTPDNFQSRRPNTSFCFLDIRSPGLGDTAMYLCATSRLPAGRSHNEQFFGPGTRLTVL.

This clonotype has a handful of counts. The chain joins TRBV12-3 or TRBV12-4 to TRBJ2-7, with 11 bases identical to TRBD1. J was trimmed by 3 bases and V by 7 bases; bases with no gene match: 8. The CDR3 is 15 residues long. CDR3 bases: TGTGCCAGCAACCTAGGGGGACAGGGGGTCTACGAGCAGTACTTC. This encodes CASNLGGQGVYEQYF.

Within the sample, this clonotype is medium-sized. V and J are TRBV4-1 and TRBJ2-4, with D unclear. The CDR3 totals 13 residues. Between the trimmed V and J ends, which lost 0 bases and 15 bases, there was a span of 15 bases. Germline V gives CDR1 MGHRA, CDR2 YSYEKL. The DNA for the CDR3 is TGCGCCAGCAGCCAAGATGTCGTGGCGGTCTCGTACTTC. Residues: CASSQDVVAVSYF.

In this sample, this clonotype turned up many times. The V gene is TRBV4-1, the J gene TRBJ2-2; maybe TRBD1 (6 bases). This CDR3 is 19 amino acids long. Germline values: CDR1 MGHRA, CDR2 YSYEKL. Trimming took 1 base from V and 0 from J, leaving 18 bases between them. CDR3 in amino acids: CASSQGRGTIVANTGELFF. In nucleotides, the CDR3 is TGCGCCAGCAGCCAAGGGCGAGGGACAATCGTTGCGAACACCGGGGAGCTGTTTTTT.

This clonotype was observed at least ten times. The chain joins TRBV24-1 to TRBJ2-3; 7 positions agree with TRBD2. The V segment lost 1 base and the J segment 6 bases; nucleotides outside the gene matches: 9. This CDR3 has 16 amino acids. Germline-derived CDR1 and CDR2 are KGHDR and SFDVKD. This CDR3 reads CATSDFREGARDTQYF. The CDR3 DNA reads TGTGCCACCAGTGATTTCAGGGAGGGAGCGAGGGATACGCAGTATTTT.

This clonotype was recorded many times. V and J are TRBV28 and TRBJ1-3; the D is unclear. CDR1 is MDHEN and CDR2 is SYDVKM in the germline V gene. V lost 6 bases, J lost 8 bases, and 23 bases lay in between. The CDR3 runs to 16 residues. CDR3 coding DNA: TGTGCCAGCAGCTTAAGTATGGCCCAGGAAAGGTACACCATATATTTT. Translated, it gives CASSLSMAQERYTIYF.

This clonotype was detected many times. V and J are TRBV24-1 and TRBJ1-5; possibly TRBD1 for D (6 bases). The ends were cut back, 10 bases at V and 4 bases at J, with 10 bases in the middle. Germline CDR1 reads KGHDR; CDR2 reads SFDVKD. The CDR3 has 12 residues. This CDR3 reads CATAQGNQPQHF. The DNA of the CDR3 is TGTGCCACAGCACAGGGTAATCAGCCCCAGCATTTT.

This clonotype was counted ten times or more. The chain joins TRBV19 to TRBJ2-7; 11 bases agree with TRBD2. Trimming cost V 5 bases and J 6 bases; bases outside gene matches: 6. Per the germline V gene, CDR1 is LNHDA and CDR2 is SQIVND (reference sequence). The CDR3 extends over 14 amino acids. CDR3: CASSHGLAGVEQYF. In DNA form, the CDR3 reads TGTGCCAGTAGTCATGGACTAGCGGGTGTCGAGCAGTACTTC.

This clonotype was counted at least ten times. CDR3 sequence: CASSQGGEGRHNEQFF. The CDR3 DNA reads TGCGCCAGCAGCCAAGGGGGGGAGGGCCGGCACAATGAGCAGTTCTTC. This chain links TRBV4-3 with TRBJ2-1; 7 bases map to TRBD2. Germline V gives CDR1 LGHNA, CDR2 YSLEER. The V segment lost 1 base and the J segment 5 bases; nucleotides outside the gene matches: 8. The CDR3 has 16 residues.

The sample holds many counts of this clonotype. The J gene is TRBJ1-3, the V gene TRBV10-3; D gene unclear. This CDR3 is 17 amino acids long. CDR1 ENHRY and CDR2 SYGVKD come from the germline V gene. V lost 0 bases to trimming and J lost 2 bases, with 14 bases between them. Here the CDR3 reads CAISESTHGVTGNTIYF. The DNA for the CDR3 is TGTGCCATCAGTGAGTCGACTCATGGGGTCACTGGAAACACCATATATTTT.

There are many counts of this clonotype. This chain connects TRBV28 to TRBJ2-5; D may be TRBD2 (5 bases). V was cut by 5 bases and J by 3 bases, with 19 bases left in between. The germline gives CDR1 MDHEN, CDR2 SYDVKM. The CDR3 is 16 residues long. The CDR3 DNA is TGTGCCAGCAGTAGTTTAAGGGAAGCGGATAAAGAGACCCAGTACTTC. Translation gives CASSSLREADKETQYF.

Remarks on this clonotype: A much larger clone differs from this one at a single base, so this may be a read error. The rearrangement joins TRBV11-1 to TRBJ2-7; TRBD1 matches at 7 bases. V gave up 5 bases and J gave up 3 bases; unmatched junction bases: 10. The CDR3 length is 15 residues. CDR1 is SGHAT, CDR2 FQDESV, per germline (reference sequence). CDR3 DNA: TGTGCCAGCAGCAACAGGGGCCCCGTATACTACGAGCAGTACTTC. Amino acids: CASSNRGPVYYEQYF.

Comment on this clonotype: This clone may be a read error of a much larger clone one base away. Since the CDR3 does not end with the conserved phenylalanine or tryptophan, this likely comes from a read error. The rearrangement joins TRBV19 to TRBJ1-5; the D is unclear. The germline gives CDR1 LNHDA, CDR2 SQIVND (reference sequence). The CDR3 has 14 residues. V lost 4 bases and J 5 bases, leaving 12 bases between the germline ends. The CDR3: CASSTDMEDQPQHL. In nucleotides, the CDR3 is TGTGCCAGTAGTACCGACATGGAGGATCAGCCCCAGCATCTT.

This clonotype occurred a few times. It is likely a read error, because the conserved phenylalanine at the end of the CDR3 is missing. V usage is TRBV2 and J usage is TRBJ2-7; TRBD2 is a possible D gene (6 bases). Germline CDR1 SNHLY, CDR2 FYNNEI. The CDR3 spans 13 residues. V lost 1 base to trimming and J lost 4 bases, with 8 bases between them. CDR3 sequence (DNA): TGTGCCAGCAGTGAAGTGCGGGGTTACGAGCAGTACCTC. Its protein is CASSEVRGYEQYL.

This clonotype was seen many times. The V call is TRBV27, the J call TRBJ1-1; D might be TRBD1 (5 bases). V was cut by 5 bases and J by 8 bases, with 15 bases left in between. Germline CDR1 reads MNHEY; CDR2 reads SMNVEV (reference sequence). The length of the CDR3 is 13 residues. The CDR3 region is CASSLYDSEEAFF. CDR3 nucleotide sequence: TGTGCCAGCAGTCTCTACGACAGCGAAGAAGCTTTCTTT.

This clonotype showed up many times. The gene calls are TRBV7-9 and TRBJ2-1; 9 bases align to TRBD2. J gave up 8 bases and V 4 bases, and 9 bases lay outside the gene matches. Germline CDR1 SEHNR, CDR2 FQNEAQ (reference sequence). CDR3 length: 15 amino acids. The CDR3 reads CASSSPGLAIDEQFF. The CDR3, as DNA: TGTGCCAGCAGCTCACCGGGACTAGCCATTGATGAGCAGTTCTTC. Filled out from reference TRBV7-9 and TRBJ2-1, the complete variable domain reads DTGVSQNPRHKITKRGQNVTFRCDPISEHNRLYWYRQTLGQGPEFLTYFQNEAQLEKSRLLSDRFSAERPKGSFSTLEIQRTEQGDSAMYLCASSSPGLAIDEQFFGPGTRLTVL.

In its sample, this clonotype is medium-sized. The chain joins TRBV7-2 to TRBJ2-3; D possibly corresponds to TRBD2 (6 bases). The CDR3 sequence is 16 residues long. Per germline, CDR1 SGHTA and CDR2 FQGNSA. With 4 bases removed from V and 0 bases from J, the gap between germline ends came to 14 bases. Here the CDR3 reads CASSSRGAGSTDTQYF. Here the CDR3 DNA reads TGTGCCAGCAGCTCCCGTGGGGCGGGAAGCACAGATACGCAGTATTTT.

This clonotype was seen at least ten times. The J gene is TRBJ2-7, the V gene TRBV12-3 or TRBV12-4; D not resolved. The germline V and J ends were trimmed by 2 bases and 7 bases, with 6 bases remaining between them. The CDR3 has 11 amino acids. The chain's CDR3 is CASSLLGEQYF. The CDR3 bases are TGTGCCAGCAGTTTATTGGGTGAGCAGTACTTC.

This clonotype was seen at least ten times. The V gene is TRBV6-2 or TRBV6-3, the J gene TRBJ2-1, with D possibly matching TRBD2 (5 bases). CDR1 MNHEY and CDR2 SVGEGT come from the germline V gene. Trimming left V 6 bases short and J 4 bases short, with 19 bases between. The CDR3 runs 16 residues. CDR3: CASSPRVWPGYNEQFF. The CDR3, as DNA: TGTGCCAGCAGCCCTCGTGTCTGGCCGGGGTACAATGAGCAGTTCTTC.